Listed below are T cell receptor beta chains from one sample, sequenced in a study of blood T cells in healthy people across ages. TCRdb recomputed calls from the 5' RACE reads with MiXCR, one row per CDR3 protein. Among 650,000 to 950,000 distinct CDR3 sequences listed, around 45% were seen once. The sample was blood. These TCRs come from a man aged 55 to 70 in good health. Both conserved end residues are part of each CDR3. The order of the fields is J gene, V gene, clone size, D gene, CDR3 DNA, CDR3 protein. D genes are given only for firm matches. Rows give clone size only sometimes, using once, few, many, or a class for an expanded clone.

TRBJ2-7,TRBV10-3,-,-,TGTGCCATCAGCCTGAACTCCTACGAGCAGTACTTC,CAISLNSYEQYF
TRBJ2-1,TRBV7-3,-,-,TGTGCCAGCAGCTTAAATGGGGGGCACGCCTACAATGAGCAGTTCTTC,CASSLNGGHAYNEQFF
TRBJ1-6,TRBV7-2,-,TRBD1,TGTGCCAGCAGCCCACAGGACAGGACCGCCAATTCACCCCTCCACTTT,CASSPQDRTANSPLHF
TRBJ1-2,TRBV7-2,-,TRBD1,TGTGCCAGCAGCACCGGGACAGGGGGCGCGAACTATGGCTACACCTTC,CASSTGTGGANYGYTF
TRBJ2-3,TRBV18,once,-,TGTGCCAGCTCACCACGGAGGGAGTCCACAGATACGCAGTATTTT,CASSPRRESTDTQYF
TRBJ2-3,TRBV2,once,TRBD2,TGTGCCAGCAGTGGAGCGGGGTACACAGATACGCAGTATTTT,CASSGAGYTDTQYF
TRBJ1-1,TRBV14,-,TRBD1,TGTGCCAGCCCCGGACAAAACAGGGGGCGGAAAACTGAAGCTTTCTTT,CASPGQNRGRKTEAFF
TRBJ1-2,TRBV3-1,few,TRBD1,TGTGCCAGCAGCGCACAGGGGATGTATGGCTACACCTTC,CASSAQGMYGYTF
TRBJ2-4,TRBV7-2,once,-,TGTGCCACTTCTGGGGGACACAATGAGCAGTACTTC,CATSGGHNEQYF
TRBJ2-1,TRBV6-6,-,-,TGTGCCAGCAGTTACCGTCACCTGGGCAGCGAGTACAATGAGCAGTTCTTC,CASSYRHLGSEYNEQFF
TRBJ2-5,TRBV18,-,TRBD2,TGTGCCAGCTCACCCGGGACTAGTGGAAGGGAGACCCAGTACTTC,CASSPGTSGRETQYF
TRBJ2-7,TRBV20-1,few,-,TGCAGTGGTAGGGAAACCTACGAGCAGTACTTC,CSGRETYEQYF
TRBJ1-6,TRBV18,-,-,TGTGCCAGCTCACCAGGGAAGCAGGGCCTGAATTCACTCCTCCACTTT,CASSPGKQGLNSLLHF
TRBJ1-5,TRBV20-1,-,-,TGCAGTGCTAGACCCGGGACCGACAATCAGCCCCAGCATTTT,CSARPGTDNQPQHF
TRBJ1-2,TRBV10-3,-,-,TGTGCCATCAGCGAGTCGGGGTTTGCTGGCTACACCTTC,CAISESGFAGYTF
TRBJ2-5,TRBV15,-,-,TGTGCCACCAGCTTCGGGGGCAGGGAGACCCAGTACTTC,CATSFGGRETQYF
TRBJ1-6,TRBV9,once,-,TGTGCCAGCAGCGTACGAGGGGGGCCCCTCCACTTT,CASSVRGGPLHF
TRBJ2-4,TRBV18,-,-,TGTGCCAGTCAAAAAGAAAACATTCAGTACTTC,CASQKENIQYF
TRBJ2-5,TRBV30,-,TRBD2,TGTGCCTGGAATGAACTAGCGGGGGGTAAGGAGACCCAGTACTTC,CAWNELAGGKETQYF
TRBJ1-1,TRBV20-1,-,-,TGCAGTGCTTCCTCTTCTGGTACAGGGATGGATGAAGCTTTCTTT,CSASSSGTGMDEAFF
TRBJ2-7,TRBV6-2/TRBV6-3,-,-,TGTGCCAGCACCACCCGAGGTTTGACATACGAGCAGTACTTC,CASTTRGLTYEQYF
TRBJ2-7,TRBV20-1,-,TRBD1,TGCAGTGCTGATCGACAGGGGCAACATTACGAGCAGTACTTC,CSADRQGQHYEQYF
TRBJ1-4,TRBV3-1,-,-,TGTGCCAGCAGCCAAGGGACAGAGGAAAAACTGTTTTTT,CASSQGTEEKLFF
TRBJ2-7,TRBV12-3/TRBV12-4,-,TRBD2,TGTGCCAGCAAAATAGCGGGAACCGAGCAGTACTTC,CASKIAGTEQYF
TRBJ2-3,TRBV6-5,many,-,TGTGCCAGCAGTTACTCGCCCAGGAGTTTTACGCAGTATTTT,CASSYSPRSFTQYF
TRBJ2-5,TRBV20-1,few,-,TGCAGTGCTAGAGATCTGACCCAGTACTTC,CSARDLTQYF
TRBJ1-3,TRBV29-1,few,TRBD1,TGCAGCGTTACAGGGGTTGGAAACACCATATATTTT,CSVTGVGNTIYF
TRBJ2-1,TRBV4-3,few,-,TGCGCCAGCAGCCAAGAGGTTCGGACCGAGCAGTTCTTC,CASSQEVRTEQFF
TRBJ2-7,TRBV20-1,-,-,TGCAGTGCTGGGGGACTTGGGGACCACGAGCAGTACTTC,CSAGGLGDHEQYF
TRBJ2-3,TRBV5-1,-,-,TGCGCCAGCTACCGAGACGGGCTCGCAGATACGCAGTATTTT,CASYRDGLADTQYF
TRBJ1-6,TRBV7-9,-,-,TGTGCCAGCAGCTTTGCGGGGGGCGATAATTCACCCCTCCACTTT,CASSFAGGDNSPLHF
TRBJ2-7,TRBV20-1,few,TRBD1,TGCAGTGCTACAGCTACCGACAGGGGCTCCTACGAGCAGTACTTC,CSATATDRGSYEQYF
TRBJ2-5,TRBV20-1,many,-,TGCAGTGCAGGGGAATGGGCCAACCAAGAGACCCAGTACTTC,CSAGEWANQETQYF
TRBJ2-1,TRBV2,-,-,TGTGCCAGCAGATTAAGAGGGGGGTTCTTC,CASRLRGGFF
TRBJ2-1,TRBV9,once,-,TGTGCCAGCAGCGTAGGCCAGGATAGTGAGCAGTTCTTC,CASSVGQDSEQFF
TRBJ2-1,TRBV3-1,-,TRBD1,TGTGCCAGCAGCCAGGAGACAGGGCTGACCTACAATGAGCAGTTCTTC,CASSQETGLTYNEQFF
TRBJ2-5,TRBV7-9,-,-,TGTGCCAGCAGCTCCCTACAGGGCCAAGAGACCCAGTACTTC,CASSSLQGQETQYF
TRBJ2-4,TRBV20-1,-,-,TGCAGTGCTAGACCGGGACAGTTGCCTCGGGAGCAGTACTTC,CSARPGQLPREQYF
TRBJ2-1,TRBV5-1,-,-,TGCGCCAGCAGCTCCTTAGAGGGCGACAATGAGCAGTTCTTC,CASSSLEGDNEQFF
TRBJ1-5,TRBV6-7,-,-,TGTGCCAGCAGCTTCGACAAGGGGTTTGATCAGCCCCAGCATTTT,CASSFDKGFDQPQHF
TRBJ2-3,TRBV7-2,-,-,TGTGCCAGCAGCCTCGACTTCGCTGGGCCCCCCACAGATACGCAGTATTTT,CASSLDFAGPPTDTQYF
TRBJ2-5,TRBV7-2,-,-,TGTGCCAGCAGCGTAGAGCAGCGGTCAGAGACCCAGTACTTC,CASSVEQRSETQYF
TRBJ2-7,TRBV28,-,-,TGTGCCATCCGAACTCAGGTCGAGCAGTACTTC,CAIRTQVEQYF
TRBJ2-7,TRBV28,few,-,TGTGCCAGCGCCCCCGAGAGGGGCCGCTACGAGCAGTACTTC,CASAPERGRYEQYF
TRBJ2-1,TRBV29-1,-,-,TGCAGCGTTTCTGACAGCCTCTCCTACAAGGAGCTGTTCTTC,CSVSDSLSYKELFF
TRBJ2-6,TRBV29-1,few,-,TGCAGCGTTGTCTGGGTAGGGGCCAACGTCCTGACTTTC,CSVVWVGANVLTF
TRBJ2-1,TRBV6-2/TRBV6-3,few,-,TGTGCCAGCCAGATGGAGTTCCACAATGAGCAGTTCTTC,CASQMEFHNEQFF
TRBJ1-4,TRBV6-2/TRBV6-3,-,-,TGTGCCAGCAGTACGTACACCTCAACTAATGAAAAACTGTTTTTT,CASSTYTSTNEKLFF
TRBJ2-5,TRBV2,-,-,TGTGCCAGTGGACTACCGTATGAGACCCAGTACTTC,CASGLPYETQYF
TRBJ2-6,TRBV7-8,-,-,TGTGCCAGCAGCCCAGACCCTGGGGCCAACGTCCTGACTTTC,CASSPDPGANVLTF
TRBJ2-3,TRBV12-3/TRBV12-4,-,TRBD2,TGTGCCAGCAGCCTGCGGGGGGGCCACACAGATACGCAGTATTTT,CASSLRGGHTDTQYF
TRBJ2-7,TRBV14,few,-,TGTGCCAGCAGCCAAGATTTGGACTACGAGCAGTACTTC,CASSQDLDYEQYF
TRBJ2-4,TRBV20-1,-,-,TGCAGTGCGGGCGGCATGAATAAAAACATTCAGTACTTC,CSAGGMNKNIQYF
TRBJ2-1,TRBV5-1,few,TRBD2,TGCGCCAGCAGCTTGAGGCTAGCGGGGTCGAGCTCCTACAATGAGCAGTTCTTC,CASSLRLAGSSSYNEQFF
TRBJ2-5,TRBV20-1,-,-,TGCAGTGCTAGTGGGGGGGCGCAAGAGACCCAGTACTTC,CSASGGAQETQYF
TRBJ2-1,TRBV28,-,-,TGTGCCAGCAGTGTATTTCGAGACCACAGGGGAGGGGGTGAGCAGTTCTTC,CASSVFRDHRGGGEQFF
TRBJ1-6,TRBV28,-,TRBD1,TGTGCCAGCAGTCGACAGGGGGCCACCTATAATTCACCCCTCCACTTT,CASSRQGATYNSPLHF